Below, 28 T cell receptor beta chains from the same sample are listed, as sequenced in a study of spatial heterogeneity in lung cancer. In TCRdb, the 5' RACE reads were re-called with MiXCR into one record per CDR3 protein. This table holds 35,000 to 45,000 distinct CDR3 sequences, approximately 5.2% found once. Time point of the sample: sample taken at primary tumor resection. Whole RNA from tumor, nontumor lung or frozen PBMC was sequenced unsorted. The material was PBMCs, obtained at surgery. Receptor source: a female donor with early-stage non-small cell lung cancer.

This clonotype was recorded a few times. The chain combines TRBV20-1 with TRBJ2-3, with D maybe TRBD2 (6 bases). V dropped 5 bases and J dropped 0 bases, with 15 bases sitting between them. The germline V gene has CDR1 DFQATT and CDR2 SNEGSKA (reference sequence). The length of the CDR3 is 15 residues. This CDR3 reads CSAEVAGTSTDTQYF. DNA for the CDR3: TGCAGTGCTGAGGTTGCGGGGACTAGCACAGATACGCAGTATTTT.

At least ten counts were recorded for this clonotype. The chain uses TRBV6-5 and TRBJ1-6; the D is unclear. The V gene lost 2 bases and the J gene lost 6 bases, with 8 bases spanning the gap. This CDR3 contains 14 residues. Germline V gene lookup returns CDR1 MNHEY and CDR2 SVGAGI. The CDR3 sequence is CASSYPRVNSPLHF. CDR3 DNA: TGTGCCAGCAGTTACCCGCGGGTTAATTCACCCCTCCACTTT.

The chain carries TRBV5-8 and TRBJ2-3; 9 bases are a match to TRBD1. This CDR3 is built from 14 residues. The germline CDR1 and CDR2 sequences are SGHTS and YDEGEE. V was clipped by 4 bases and J by 4 bases; unmatched bases: 4. The CDR3 coding sequence is TGTGCCAGCAGCCCAACAGGGGGCTCAGATACGCAGTATTTT. Its protein is CASSPTGGSDTQYF. The entire variable domain, with the rest obtained from reference TRBV5-8 and TRBJ2-3, is as follows: EAGVTQSPTHLIKTRGQQATLRCSPISGHTSVYWYQQALGLGLQFLLWYDEGEERNRGNFPPRFSGRQFPNYSSELNVNALELEDSALYLCASSPTGGSDTQYFGPGTRLTVL.

The sample holds many counts of this clonotype. The chain employs TRBV28 and TRBJ1-2; unclear D gene. This CDR3 region has 13 residues. The V gene's germline CDR1 is MDHEN and CDR2 SYDVKM. V lost 0 bases to trimming and J lost 4 bases, with 6 bases between them. CDR3 DNA: TGTGCCAGCAGTTTATGGGCCAGCTATGGCTACACCTTC. This translates into CASSLWASYGYTF.

This clonotype was observed many times. The chain carries TRBV28 and TRBJ1-2, with D hard to call. Germline V gene lookup returns CDR1 MDHEN and CDR2 SYDVKM. Trimming took 3 bases from V and 7 from J, leaving 12 bases between them. This CDR3 spans 13 amino acids. The CDR3 region is CASSLDLAFGYTF. For the CDR3, the DNA is TGTGCCAGCAGTTTGGATTTGGCCTTTGGCTACACCTTC.

This clonotype was detected ten times or more. The CDR3 sequence is CASRSDKETQYF. DNA for the CDR3: TGTGCCAGCAGGTCGGACAAAGAGACCCAGTACTTC. The chain is built from TRBV2 and TRBJ2-5, with a tentative D call TRBD1 (5 bases). Trimming removed 6 bases at V and 3 bases at J, with 8 bases between. CDR1 SNHLY and CDR2 FYNNEI come from the germline V gene. This CDR3 is 12 amino acids long. The variable domain in full, with the rest retrieved from reference TRBV2 and TRBJ2-5, is EPEVTQTPSHQVTQMGQEVILRCVPISNHLYFYWYRQILGQKVEFLVSFYNNEISEKSEIFDDQFSVERPDGSNFTLKIRSTKLEDSAMYFCASRSDKETQYFGPGTRLLVL.

In its sample, this clonotype was seen many times. This chain links TRBV7-8 with TRBJ2-1; tentative D call: TRBD2 (5 bases). Deletions cut 6 bases from V and 8 bases from J, with 11 bases between. The CDR3 spans 12 residues. Germline CDR1 and CDR2: SGHVS and FQNEAQ. The chain's CDR3 is CASSGLADEQFF. The CDR3 DNA is TGTGCCAGCAGTGGTCTAGCCGATGAGCAGTTCTTC.

The chain links TRBV11-3 to TRBJ2-5, with TRBD2 as a possible D gene (6 bases). V was cut by 5 bases and J by 4 bases, with 11 bases left in between. Looked up from germline, CDR1 is SGHNT and CDR2 is YENEEA. CDR3 length: 13 residues. CDR3 sequence (DNA): TGTGCCAGCAGCCCCAACGGGGGAGAGACCCAGTACTTC. This sequence encodes CASSPNGGETQYF.

This clonotype was found many times. The chain carries TRBV7-9 and TRBJ2-3; D uncertain. Germline-derived CDR1 and CDR2 are SEHNR and FQNEAQ (reference sequence). Trimming took 5 bases from V and 2 from J, leaving 14 bases between them. The length of the CDR3 is 15 residues. Here the CDR3 reads CASSGVGFVTDTQYF. DNA for the CDR3: TGTGCCAGCAGCGGGGTTGGGTTTGTCACAGATACGCAGTATTTT.

This clonotype has a count of ten or more. The CDR3 DNA reads as TGTGCCAGCTCGGGACAGGACCATTCACCCCTCCACTTT. Amino acid sequence: CASSGQDHSPLHF. The J gene is TRBJ1-6, the V gene TRBV7-9; TRBD1 matches at 8 bases. The V segment lost 8 bases and the J segment 8 bases; nucleotides outside the gene matches: 5. The germline V gene encodes CDR1 SEHNR and CDR2 FQNEAQ (reference sequence). The CDR3 is made up of 13 amino acids.

This clonotype was found many times. The V call is TRBV2, the J call TRBJ1-1; D is undetermined. The CDR3 has 13 amino acids. The germline V gene has CDR1 SNHLY and CDR2 FYNNEI. V lost 3 bases and J 4 bases, leaving 9 bases between the germline ends. The CDR3, as DNA: TGTGCCAGCAGTGACAACCTTGGCACTGAAGCTTTCTTT. Its protein is CASSDNLGTEAFF.

This clonotype was seen at least ten times. The chain combines TRBV7-3 with TRBJ1-5; D may be TRBD1 (6 bases). The CDR3 runs to 17 residues. The germline V and J ends were trimmed by 5 bases and 0 bases, with 17 bases remaining between them. Germline lookup yields CDR1 SGHTA and CDR2 FQGTGA. The CDR3 here is CASSPVQGTYSNQPQHF. In DNA, the CDR3 is TGTGCCAGCAGCCCGGTGCAGGGGACTTATAGCAATCAGCCCCAGCATTTT.

The chain joins TRBV20-1 to TRBJ1-6, with D maybe TRBD1 (6 bases). Per the germline V gene, CDR1 is DFQATT and CDR2 is SNEGSKA (reference sequence). Trimming shortened V by 1 base and J by 7 bases, and 11 bases separated the two germline ends. This CDR3 contains 14 residues. In DNA, the CDR3 is TGCAGTGCTAGAGTCCGTCAGGGGAATTCACCCCTCCACTTT. This codes for CSARVRQGNSPLHF.

The chain carries TRBV11-2 and TRBJ2-4; 9 bases fit TRBD1. The CDR3 has 18 residues. The germline gives CDR1 SGHAT, CDR2 FQNNGV. V lost 5 bases, J lost 3 bases, and 14 bases stayed unmatched. This chain's CDR3 is CASSQAHRGRRGKNIQYF. CDR3 in DNA: TGTGCCAGCAGCCAAGCACACAGGGGGCGGAGAGGCAAAAACATTCAGTACTTC.

V and J are TRBV6-2 or TRBV6-3 and TRBJ1-2; 8 positions agree with TRBD1. Germline assignment: CDR1 MNHEY and CDR2 SVGEGT. Losses at the gene ends were 2 bases for V and 4 bases for J; bases not matched to a gene: 3. This CDR3 has 14 residues. This chain's CDR3 is CASSYRTGSYGYTF. CDR3 nucleotides: TGTGCCAGCAGTTACCGGACAGGGAGCTATGGCTACACCTTC.

Ten or more counts support this clonotype. V usage is TRBV7-2 and J usage is TRBJ2-4, with D possibly being TRBD1 (5 bases). CDR1 and CDR2 from the germline V gene are SGHTA and FQGNSA. CDR3 length: 16 residues. V was trimmed by 1 base and J by 0 bases, leaving 10 bases between them. CDR3 in amino acids: CASSLDGALAKNIQYF. The DNA for the CDR3 is TGTGCCAGCAGCTTAGATGGGGCTCTAGCCAAAAACATTCAGTACTTC.

At least ten counts were recorded for this clonotype. The V gene is TRBV29-1, the J gene TRBJ2-3, with TRBD1 identical over 7 bases. The CDR3 consists of 10 residues. Per germline, CDR1 SQVTM and CDR2 ANQGSEA. J was trimmed by 10 bases and V by 7 bases; bases with no gene match: 5. The CDR3 loop reads CSGYRGAQYF. The CDR3 coding sequence is TGCAGCGGCTACAGGGGTGCGCAGTATTTT.

This clonotype was counted ten times or more. In DNA, the CDR3 is TGTGCCAGCAGTTACACACAGGGGCAGCCCCAGCATTTT. Its translation: CASSYTQGQPQHF. The V gene is TRBV6-2 or TRBV6-3, the J gene TRBJ1-5, with 7 bases fitting TRBD1. V shed 2 bases, J shed 7 bases, and the junction held 2 bases outside the gene matches. The CDR3 spans 13 residues. Germline V gene lookup returns CDR1 MNHEY and CDR2 SVGEGT.

In the case of this clonotype: A much larger clone sits a single nucleotide away, making a read error possible. The J gene is TRBJ2-7, the V gene TRBV5-4; D is possibly TRBD1 (5 bases). The CDR3 spans 13 residues. The V gene lost 7 bases and the J gene lost 3 bases, with 14 bases spanning the gap. Germline CDR1 SGHNT, CDR2 YYREEE (reference sequence). CDR3 in amino acids: CASGEQAFYEQYF. The CDR3 DNA reads as TGTGCCAGCGGCGAACAGGCCTTCTACGAGCAGTACTTC.

This clonotype has ten or more counts. J is TRBJ1-5 and V is TRBV9; TRBD1 might be the D (6 bases). This CDR3 is 15 amino acids long. V lost 0 bases to trimming and J lost 5 bases, with 12 bases between them. CDR1 and CDR2 (germline): SGDLS, YYNGEE. The CDR3 region has the DNA TGTGCCAGCAGCGTAGGAGACAGGAACGATCAGCCCCAGCATTTT. Translation gives CASSVGDRNDQPQHF.

This clonotype showed up many times. The rearrangement links TRBV19 to TRBJ2-7; 9 nucleotides align to TRBD2. Germline CDR1 is LNHDA and CDR2 is SQIVND (reference sequence). This CDR3 has 20 residues. V dropped 5 bases and J dropped 5; count of bases not matched to a gene: 25. The CDR3 nucleotides read TGTGCCAGTAGTCCCTCTGGGCTGGGGACTAGCCGAACCCGCCTCCACGAGCAGTACTTC. This gives the protein CASSPSGLGTSRTRLHEQYF.

At least ten counts were recorded for this clonotype. The chain recombines TRBV10-2 with TRBJ1-1, with TRBD1 as a possible D gene (5 bases). The CDR3 length is 11 residues. Germline assignment: CDR1 WSHSY and CDR2 SAAADI. Trimming pared 9 bases from V and 7 bases from J, leaving 12 bases between. As DNA, the CDR3 is TGCGCCAGTTCCCCAGGGTATGAAGCTTTCTTT. Translated: CASSPGYEAFF.

On this clonotype itself: Just one base apart from a much larger clone, this may be a read error. The chain couples TRBV6-2 or TRBV6-3 to TRBJ1-6, with D tentatively TRBD1 (6 bases). V was clipped by 2 bases and J by 12 bases, with 20 bases between them. The CDR3 consists of 16 residues. Germline V lookup: CDR1 MNHEY, CDR2 SVGEGT. The CDR3 nucleotides read TGTGCCAGCAGTTACCAGACAGGCGATATAATTCTACCCCTCCACTTT. Encoded protein: CASSYQTGDIILPLHF.

The genes are TRBV2 and TRBJ2-3, with TRBD2 matching 8 bases. Trimming at V came to 7 bases and at J to 6 bases, leaving 12 bases not matched to a gene. The CDR3 length is 15 residues. Germline V CDR1 and CDR2: SNHLY, FYNNEI. CDR3 amino acids: CASTGGGLEMDTQYF. CDR3 sequence (DNA): TGTGCCAGCACCGGGGGGGGTCTAGAGATGGATACGCAGTATTTT.

The CDR3 DNA sequence: TGCAGTGCCAGGGTCCCCCAACTTTACGAGCAGTACTTC. As protein: CSARVPQLYEQYF. V is TRBV20-1 and J is TRBJ2-7, with a tentative D call TRBD1 (5 bases). The CDR3 consists of 13 residues. The germline V gene encodes CDR1 DFQATT and CDR2 SNEGSKA (reference sequence). Trimming stripped 6 bases from V and 4 bases from J, with 16 bases between.

This clonotype was picked up a small number of times. The V call is TRBV4-1, the J call TRBJ2-3; 10 bases are a match to TRBD2. J was trimmed by 2 bases and V by 6 bases; bases with no gene match: 11. Germline CDR1 is MGHRA and CDR2 is YSYEKL. This CDR3 is 17 amino acids long. CDR3 sequence (DNA): TGCGCCAGCAGAGTAGCGGGGGGCGGGACGGCCACAGATACGCAGTATTTT. Translation gives CASRVAGGGTATDTQYF.

By share, this clonotype ranks as medium-sized. The genes are TRBV6-5 and TRBJ2-4, with 7 nucleotides matching TRBD1. Germline V lookup: CDR1 MNHEY, CDR2 SVGAGI. The V segment lost 8 bases and the J segment 5 bases; nucleotides outside the gene matches: 6. The CDR3 spans 13 residues. The CDR3 sequence is CASWSGTENIQYF. The CDR3 bases are TGTGCCAGCTGGTCCGGGACAGAAAACATTCAGTACTTC.

This clonotype has a count of ten or more. Here the CDR3 reads CASSTTTGTEQYF. CDR3 nucleotides: TGTGCCAGCAGTACCACTACAGGGACCGAGCAGTACTTC. The chain recombines TRBV6-6 with TRBJ2-7, with D maybe TRBD1 (6 bases). The germline V gene encodes CDR1 MNHNY and CDR2 SVGAGI (reference sequence). The CDR3 is made up of 13 amino acids. The ends were cut back, 5 bases at V and 6 bases at J, with 14 bases in the middle.